This entry describes one T cell receptor (beta chain). Its specificity is unknown. The data belong to a study of cytomegalovirus exposure and HLA in healthy donors. The CDR3 runs to 15 residues. The germline V gene encodes CDR1 MNHEY and CDR2 SVGAGI. The V end lost 8 bases, the J end lost 0 bases, and 14 bases lay between the germline ends. Clones were sequenced by immunoSEQ multiplex PCR, and TCRdb holds only the in-frame ones, with some missing. The table lists about 200,000 clones, 80% to 90% of them singletons. Regarding the study as a whole: Among TCR beta chains, those listed as cytomegalovirus-associated numbered roughly 150. Most TCR sequences were uncommon, yet certain public TCRs appeared in many donors.

The gene calls are TRBV6-5 and TRBJ1-5; maybe TRBD1 (6 bases). The origin of this receptor is a woman aged 25 to 39 in good health and CMV-seronegative. Material: PBMCs. The CDR3 is CASQTGTHSNQPQHF. The DNA for the CDR3 is TGTGCCAGCCAAACCGGGACACATAGCAATCAGCCCCAGCATTTT.